The next 8 T cell receptor beta chains were all read from a single sample in a study of cytomegalovirus exposure and HLA in healthy donors. The PCR employed 60 Vbeta primers together with 13 Jbeta primers. Method: immunoSEQ multiplex PCR; TCRdb's copy keeps in-frame clones and lacks some. The data contain over 100,000 clones, around 81% of them singletons. Sequenced material: PBMCs. These receptors were obtained from a woman aged 25-40 years in good health and CMV-seronegative.

CDR3 loop: CSVETRGGGTEAFF. In DNA form, the CDR3 reads TGCAGCGTTGAAACCCGAGGGGGTGGCACTGAAGCTTTCTTT. This rearrangement joins TRBV29-1 to TRBJ1-1; weak D call: TRBD1 (6 bases). V dropped 2 bases and J dropped 4 bases, with 14 bases sitting between them. CDR3 length: 14 amino acids. In germline, CDR1 is SQVTM, CDR2 ANQGSEA.

This clone was counted once. This chain links TRBV11-2 with TRBJ1-1, with TRBD1 as a possible D gene (5 bases). The V gene lost 4 bases and the J gene lost 8 bases, with 20 bases spanning the gap. Germline loops: CDR1 SGHAT, CDR2 FQNNGV. The CDR3 has 15 residues. For the CDR3, the DNA is TGTGCCAGCAGCTCCGTCGGGGGTCCGATCAAAGAAGCTTTCTTT. It is translated as CASSSVGGPIKEAFF.

This chain links TRBV29-1 with TRBJ2-1; 10 bases match TRBD2. V lost 4 bases to trimming and J lost 4 bases; unmatched junction nucleotides: 7. Germline V gene lookup returns CDR1 SQVTM and CDR2 ANQGSEA. This CDR3 spans 15 amino acids. The CDR3, as DNA: TGCAGCGTTGCAATTAGCGGGAGGCTTTACAATGAGCAGTTCTTC. Translation: CSVAISGRLYNEQFF.

The V and J genes are TRBV5-1 and TRBJ2-2; possible D gene TRBD2, 5 bases. The CDR3 runs 15 residues. From germline, CDR1 is SGHRS and CDR2 YFSETQ. V lost 7 bases and J 1 base, leaving 14 bases between the germline ends. The CDR3 nucleotides are TGCGCCAGCGCAAGGGCGGGCGAGAACACCGGGGAGCTGTTTTTT. Amino acids: CASARAGENTGELFF. Supplemented by reference TRBV5-1 and TRBJ2-2, the full variable domain reads KAGVTQTPRYLIKTRGQQVTLSCSPISGHRSVSWYQQTPGQGLQFLFEYFSETQRNKGNFPGRFSGRQFSNSRSEMNVSTLELGDSALYLCASARAGENTGELFFGEGSRLTVL.

This chain uses TRBV7-2 with TRBJ1-6; TRBD1 matches at 11 bases. The CDR3 runs 14 residues. CDR1 and CDR2 from the germline V gene are SGHTA and FQGNSA. The V gene end was trimmed by 5 bases and the J gene end by 10 bases; junction bases not matched to a gene: 4. The CDR3 loop reads CASSPDRGLSPLHF. In DNA, the CDR3 is TGTGCCAGCAGCCCGGACAGGGGGCTATCACCCCTCCACTTT.

With respect to this clone: One end of the junction is discordant with germline, which a read error may explain. V is TRBV7-9 and J is TRBJ1-2; 10 bases align to TRBD1. The CDR3 consists of 16 residues. Germline V gene sequence: CDR1 SEHNR, CDR2 FQNEAQ (reference sequence). The CDR3 DNA sequence: TGTTCCAGCAGCTTGTCCGGGACAGGGGCACCCTATGGCTACACCTTC. It yields the protein CSSSLSGTGAPYGYTF.

This clone appeared a single time. J is TRBJ1-2 and V is TRBV11-2; TRBD1 agrees at 8 bases. V lost 5 bases, J lost 5 bases, and 10 bases stayed unmatched. Germline V gene sequence: CDR1 SGHAT, CDR2 FQNNGV. The CDR3 has 15 residues. The DNA for the CDR3 is TGTGCCAGCAGCCCACTCGACAGGGGCGAGTATGGCTACACCTTC. This sequence encodes CASSPLDRGEYGYTF.

V usage is TRBV5-1 and J usage is TRBJ2-1, with 9 bases aligning to TRBD2. The germline CDR1 and CDR2 sequences are SGHRS and YFSETQ. The CDR3 has 17 amino acids. V lost 4 bases, J lost 8 bases, and 16 bases stayed unmatched. The CDR3 loop is CASSLTGGAGGFDEQFF. CDR3 nucleotides: TGCGCCAGCAGCCTCACGGGGGGAGCGGGAGGTTTCGATGAGCAGTTCTTC.